One and the same sample provided the 15 T cell receptor beta chains below, sequenced in a study of cytomegalovirus exposure and HLA in healthy donors. Assay used: immunoSEQ multiplex PCR; TCRdb lists only in-frame clones, some missing. Here the sample spans about 160,000 clones, about 96% being singletons. Sequencing was performed on PBMCs. The receptors here all came from a woman younger than 30 in good health and CMV-seronegative.

In this sample, this clone turned up once. The chain is built from TRBV6-1 and TRBJ1-4; no firm D call. V lost 2 bases, J lost 13 bases, and 20 bases lay in between. Germline V gives CDR1 MNHNS, CDR2 SASEGT. CDR3 length: 15 residues. The CDR3 DNA is TGTGCCAGCAGTGAAAGTCGGAGCCCCTTTAGGAGACTGTTTTTT. It translates to CASSESRSPFRRLFF.

The J gene is TRBJ2-5, the V gene TRBV5-1, with 11 bases aligning to TRBD1. Germline V lookup: CDR1 SGHRS, CDR2 YFSETQ. This CDR3 region has 14 residues. Trimming cost V 8 bases and J 2 bases; bases outside gene matches: 5. CDR3 protein: CASRTGGWQETQYF. DNA for the CDR3: TGCGCCAGTAGGACAGGGGGCTGGCAAGAGACCCAGTACTTC.

The chain carries TRBV19 and TRBJ1-6; 7 nucleotides agree with TRBD1. CDR3 length equals 16 residues. V lost 5 bases, J lost 7 bases, and 11 bases stayed unmatched. The germline CDR1 and CDR2 sequences are LNHDA and SQIVND (reference sequence). The CDR3 coding sequence is TGTGCCAGTAGTGCAGACAGGGTCCTTCTCAATTCACCCCTCCACTTT. Translation: CASSADRVLLNSPLHF.

This chain uses TRBV2 with TRBJ2-5; D gene uncertain. Germline values: CDR1 SNHLY, CDR2 FYNNEI. Trimming left V 4 bases short and J 5 bases short, with 8 bases between. The CDR3 spans 12 residues. The CDR3 spells CASSAAGETQYF. In nucleotides, the CDR3 is TGTGCCAGCAGTGCGGCAGGCGAGACCCAGTACTTC. Full variable domain (outside the CDR3, taken from reference TRBV2 and TRBJ2-5): EPEVTQTPSHQVTQMGQEVILRCVPISNHLYFYWYRQILGQKVEFLVSFYNNEISEKSEIFDDQFSVERPDGSNFTLKIRSTKLEDSAMYFCASSAAGETQYFGPGTRLLVL.

CDR3 in amino acids: CASSQVTGTGPFNSPLHF. CDR3 DNA sequence: TGCGCCAGCAGCCAAGTAACCGGGACAGGGCCCTTTAATTCACCCCTCCACTTT. This sequence joins TRBV4-1 and TRBJ1-6; 9 bases map to TRBD1. V lost 1 base and J lost 6; bases outside the gene matches: 10. The CDR3 sequence is 18 residues long. Germline loops: CDR1 MGHRA, CDR2 YSYEKL.

The chain joins TRBV4-3 to TRBJ1-1, with D possibly TRBD1 on 6 matching bases. V lost 1 base and J lost 5, with 17 bases in between. Germline CDR1 reads LGHNA; CDR2 reads YSLEER. This CDR3 comprises 16 residues. The CDR3 bases are TGCGCCAGCAGCCAAGTAGCCCAACAGGGTCGGACTGAAGCTTTCTTT. Protein product: CASSQVAQQGRTEAFF.

About this clone itself: At the DNA level, this CDR3 is encoded by other sequences in the same sample as well. The rearrangement links TRBV5-6 to TRBJ1-4; 11 nucleotides line up with TRBD1. Losses at the gene ends were 2 bases for V and 8 bases for J; bases not matched to a gene: 2. This CDR3 has 14 residues. In germline, CDR1 is SGHDT, CDR2 YYEEEE. The CDR3 here is CASSFRDRGEKLFF. The DNA for the CDR3 is TGTGCCAGCAGCTTCCGGGACAGGGGGGAAAAACTGTTTTTT.

The chain couples TRBV19 to TRBJ2-7; 9 nucleotides agree with TRBD1. Germline V gene lookup returns CDR1 LNHDA and CDR2 SQIVND (reference sequence). J gave up 5 bases and V 4 bases, and 6 bases lay outside the gene matches. The CDR3 has 14 amino acids. CDR3 in amino acids: CASSTGQGVHEQYF. Here the CDR3 DNA reads TGTGCCAGTAGTACGGGACAGGGTGTTCACGAGCAGTACTTC.

This rearrangement joins TRBV7-6 to TRBJ2-7, with 9 bases aligning to TRBD2. The germline CDR1 and CDR2 sequences are SGHVS and FNYEAQ. Trimming at V came to 2 bases and at J to 3 bases, leaving 2 bases not matched to a gene. This CDR3 is 14 amino acids long. For the CDR3, the DNA is TGTGCCAGCAGCTTATTAGCGGGAGACTACGAGCAGTACTTC. Translation gives CASSLLAGDYEQYF.

This clone was counted once. This chain connects TRBV5-1 to TRBJ1-2; D is unclear. Trimming shortened V by 4 bases and J by 2 bases, and 9 bases separated the two germline ends. The CDR3 has 13 amino acids. Germline assignment: CDR1 SGHRS and CDR2 YFSETQ. This CDR3 reads CASSLSENYGYTF. For the CDR3, the DNA is TGCGCCAGCAGCCTCTCTGAGAACTATGGCTACACCTTC.

This rearrangement joins TRBV19 to TRBJ2-1; 13 positions match TRBD2. CDR1 LNHDA and CDR2 SQIVND come from the germline V gene (reference sequence). V shed 1 base, J shed 6 bases, and the junction held 12 bases outside the gene matches. The CDR3 is 19 amino acids. CDR3 in amino acids: CASSIGKLAGGPRSNEQFF. The CDR3 region has the DNA TGTGCCAGTAGTATAGGCAAACTAGCGGGGGGGCCTCGGAGCAATGAGCAGTTCTTC. Supplemented by reference TRBV19 and TRBJ2-1, the full variable domain reads DGGITQSPKYLFRKEGQNVTLSCEQNLNHDAMYWYRQDPGQGLRLIYYSQIVNDFQKGDIAEGYSVSREKKESFPLTVTSAQKNPTAFYLCASSIGKLAGGPRSNEQFFGPGTRLTVL.

The genes are TRBV30 and TRBJ1-3, with 8 bases that match TRBD1. The ends lost 4 bases at V and 1 base at J; junction bases unmatched: 12. This CDR3 is 17 amino acids long. Germline V gene data show CDR1 as GTSNPN and CDR2 as SVGIG (reference sequence). The CDR3 region is CAWTGPGRGLSGNTIYF. As DNA, the CDR3 is TGTGCCTGGACCGGGCCCGGCAGGGGGCTTTCTGGAAACACCATATATTTT. Full variable domain (missing parts from reference TRBV30 and TRBJ1-3): SQTIHQWPATLVQPVGSPLSLECTVEGTSNPNLYWYRQAAGRGLQLLFYSVGIGQISSEVPQNLSASRPQDRQFILSSKKLLLSDSGFYLCAWTGPGRGLSGNTIYFGEGSWLTVV.

This clone was detected once. This chain links TRBV7-9 with TRBJ1-1, with D uncertain. From germline, CDR1 is SEHNR and CDR2 FQNEAQ (reference sequence). The V gene lost 5 bases and the J gene lost 7 bases, with 14 bases spanning the gap. The CDR3 consists of 13 residues. The CDR3 region is CASSPQRRSEAFF. For the CDR3, the DNA is TGTGCCAGCAGCCCCCAGAGGAGGAGTGAAGCTTTCTTT.

The chain has TRBV29-1 and TRBJ1-1; D might be TRBD1 (6 bases). The germline CDR1 and CDR2 sequences are SQVTM and ANQGSEA. This CDR3 contains 13 residues. Trimming took off 2 bases at V and 2 bases at J, with 9 bases between the two ends. For the CDR3, the DNA is TGCAGCGTTGAACAGGGGTTTAACACTGAAGCTTTCTTT. Translating it yields CSVEQGFNTEAFF.

The rearrangement links TRBV7-2 to TRBJ1-5; TRBD1 aligns across 7 bases. Germline loops: CDR1 SGHTA, CDR2 FQGNSA. The CDR3 totals 18 residues. Unmatched junction bases numbered 18, after V lost 1 base and J lost 9 bases. The CDR3 nucleotides read TGTGCCAGCAGCTTAGACTCTCTGGGATATGCAGGGGGACTGCCCCAGCATTTT. This sequence encodes CASSLDSLGYAGGLPQHF.